This TCR beta chain emerged from a study of OX40 agonist ivuxolimab in advanced cancers. The study's findings and limits: CD4+ and CD8+ T cells in blood underwent clonal expansion by week 6 at 0.1 to 3.0 mg/kg.

Blood draws occurred at baseline, cycle 4 day 1, and cycle 7 day 1. This clone was seen only once. Its antigen remains unidentified. Sequenced by immunoSEQ multiplex PCR; TCRdb stores in-frame clones only, minus some. This table holds around 15,000 clones, roughly 77% found once. This CDR3 region has 15 residues. The germline gives CDR1 PRHDT, CDR2 FYEKMQ (reference sequence). The V gene end was trimmed by 2 bases and the J gene end by 0 bases; junction bases not matched to a gene: 1. This specimen was CD4+ or CD8+ T cells sorted from blood, taken in a trial of the OX40 agonist ivuxolimab. The chain is built from TRBV13 and TRBJ2-7; 10 positions match TRBD2. The receptor was isolated from an adult with an advanced solid tumor such as melanoma, head and neck, liver or kidney cancer. In DNA form, the CDR3 reads TGTGCCAGCAGCTTACGACTAGCGGGCTCCTACGAGCAGTACTTC. This encodes CASSLRLAGSYEQYF.